The clone carrying this T cell receptor (beta chain) was observed at least ten times. Its specificity is not known. The source of the sample is a study of T cell responses to AZD1222 COVID-19 vaccine. At the level of the study: Samples with a second dose at about 4 or about 12 weeks were pooled together.

Germline V gene data show CDR1 as SGHRS and CDR2 as YFSETQ. The CDR3 has 15 amino acids. Trimming shortened V by 4 bases and J by 8 bases, and 18 bases separated the two germline ends. Using immunoSEQ multiplex PCR, the repertoire was profiled, and TCRdb retains in-frame clones only, with some absent. The data contain around 130,000 clones, roughly 88% of them singletons. The study's findings and limits: There were repertoire samples only from the period after the peak T cell response. Donors skewed white British and female; clonal diversity was possibly underestimated. Following two doses of AZD1222, Spike-specific TCR breadth and depth rose.

The input for sequencing was peripheral blood, taken on day 0 of AZD1222 vaccination. The clonotype comes from an adult in good health. J is TRBJ1-4 and V is TRBV5-1; D possibly corresponds to TRBD1 (6 bases). The CDR3 loop is CASSPSLGAGEKLFF. The CDR3, as DNA: TGCGCCAGCAGCCCTTCGTTGGGGGCTGGGGAAAAACTGTTTTTT. The complete variable domain, with remaining parts taken from reference TRBV5-1 and TRBJ1-4, reads KAGVTQTPRYLIKTRGQQVTLSCSPISGHRSVSWYQQTPGQGLQFLFEYFSETQRNKGNFPGRFSGRQFSNSRSEMNVSTLELGDSALYLCASSPSLGAGEKLFFGSGTQLSVL.